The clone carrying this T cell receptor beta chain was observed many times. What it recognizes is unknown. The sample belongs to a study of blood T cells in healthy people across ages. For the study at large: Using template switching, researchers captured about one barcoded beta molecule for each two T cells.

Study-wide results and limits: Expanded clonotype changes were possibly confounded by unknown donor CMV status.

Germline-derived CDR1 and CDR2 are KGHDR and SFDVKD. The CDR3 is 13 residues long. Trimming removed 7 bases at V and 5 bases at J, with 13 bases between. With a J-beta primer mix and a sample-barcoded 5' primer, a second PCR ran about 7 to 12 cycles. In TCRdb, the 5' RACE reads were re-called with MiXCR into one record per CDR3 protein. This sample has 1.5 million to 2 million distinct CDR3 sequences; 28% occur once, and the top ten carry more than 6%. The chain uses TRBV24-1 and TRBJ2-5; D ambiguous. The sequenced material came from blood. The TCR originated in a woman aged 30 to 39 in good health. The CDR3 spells CATSPRHGETQYF. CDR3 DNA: TGTGCCACCAGCCCCCGACATGGGGAGACCCAGTACTTC.